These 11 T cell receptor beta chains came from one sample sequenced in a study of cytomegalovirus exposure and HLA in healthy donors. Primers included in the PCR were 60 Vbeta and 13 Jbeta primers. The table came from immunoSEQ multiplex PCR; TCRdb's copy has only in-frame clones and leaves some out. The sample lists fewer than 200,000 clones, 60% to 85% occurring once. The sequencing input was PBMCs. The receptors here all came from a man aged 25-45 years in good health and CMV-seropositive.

The CDR3, as DNA: TGTGCCAGCACCCTCCGGGACAGGGGCACCTACGAGCAGTACTTC. It specifies CASTLRDRGTYEQYF. This chain links TRBV6-1 with TRBJ2-7; 10 bases map to TRBD1. V trimming: 7 bases; J trimming: 2 bases; junction bases outside the gene matches: 8. This CDR3 spans 15 amino acids. Germline V gene sequence: CDR1 MNHNS, CDR2 SASEGT.

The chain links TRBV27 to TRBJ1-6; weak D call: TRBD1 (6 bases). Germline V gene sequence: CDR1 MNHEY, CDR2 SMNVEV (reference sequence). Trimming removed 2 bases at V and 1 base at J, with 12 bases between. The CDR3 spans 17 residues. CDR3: CASSLIGGQSYNSPLHF. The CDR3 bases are TGTGCCAGCAGTTTAATAGGAGGACAGTCCTATAATTCACCCCTCCACTTT.

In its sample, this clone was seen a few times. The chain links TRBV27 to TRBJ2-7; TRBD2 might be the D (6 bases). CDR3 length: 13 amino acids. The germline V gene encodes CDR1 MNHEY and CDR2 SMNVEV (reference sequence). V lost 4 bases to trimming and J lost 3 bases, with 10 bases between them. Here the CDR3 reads CASSYAGSYEQYF. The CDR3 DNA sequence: TGTGCCAGCAGTTACGCGGGGAGCTACGAGCAGTACTTC.

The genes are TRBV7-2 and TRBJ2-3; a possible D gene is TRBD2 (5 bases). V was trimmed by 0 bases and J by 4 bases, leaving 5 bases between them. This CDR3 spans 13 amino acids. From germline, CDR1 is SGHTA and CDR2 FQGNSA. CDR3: CASSLARADTQYF. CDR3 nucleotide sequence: TGTGCCAGCAGCTTAGCGCGGGCAGATACGCAGTATTTT.

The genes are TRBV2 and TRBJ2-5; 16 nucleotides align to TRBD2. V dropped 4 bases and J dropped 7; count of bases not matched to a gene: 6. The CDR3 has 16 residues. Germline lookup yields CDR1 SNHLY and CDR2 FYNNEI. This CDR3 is CASSVGLAGGPGTQYF. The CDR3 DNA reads TGTGCCAGCAGTGTGGGACTAGCGGGGGGGCCGGGGACCCAGTACTTC.

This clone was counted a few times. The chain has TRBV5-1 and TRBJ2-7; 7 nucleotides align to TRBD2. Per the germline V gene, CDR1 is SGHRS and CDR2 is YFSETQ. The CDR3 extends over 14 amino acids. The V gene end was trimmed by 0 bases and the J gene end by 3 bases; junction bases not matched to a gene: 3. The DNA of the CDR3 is TGCGCCAGCAGCTTGGGGACTAGTCTCTACGAGCAGTACTTC. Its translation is CASSLGTSLYEQYF.

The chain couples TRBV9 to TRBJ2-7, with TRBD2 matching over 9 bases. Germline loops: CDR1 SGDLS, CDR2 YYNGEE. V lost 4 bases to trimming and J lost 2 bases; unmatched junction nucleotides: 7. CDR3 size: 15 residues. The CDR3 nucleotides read TGTGCCAGCAGCCCAGCAGCTAGCGGGGCCTACGAGCAGTACTTC. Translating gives CASSPAASGAYEQYF.

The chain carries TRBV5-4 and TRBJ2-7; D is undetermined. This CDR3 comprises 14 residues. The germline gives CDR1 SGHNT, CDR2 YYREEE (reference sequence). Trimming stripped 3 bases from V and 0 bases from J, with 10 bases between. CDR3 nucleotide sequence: TGTGCCAGCAGCTCCAATACAGACTCCTACGAGCAGTACTTC. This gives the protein CASSSNTDSYEQYF.

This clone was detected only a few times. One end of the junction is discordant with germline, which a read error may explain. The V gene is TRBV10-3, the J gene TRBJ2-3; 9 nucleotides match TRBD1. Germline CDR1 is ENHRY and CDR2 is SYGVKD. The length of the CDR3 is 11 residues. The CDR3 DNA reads TGTGCCACCAGAGGTTGGGACAGGGAGAGCTTT. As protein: CATRGWDRESF.

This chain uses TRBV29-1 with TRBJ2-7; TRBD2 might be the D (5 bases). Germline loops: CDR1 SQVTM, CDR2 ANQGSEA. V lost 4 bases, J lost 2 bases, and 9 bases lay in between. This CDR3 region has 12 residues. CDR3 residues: CSVGDGAYEQYF. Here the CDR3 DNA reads TGCAGCGTTGGTGACGGGGCCTACGAGCAGTACTTC.

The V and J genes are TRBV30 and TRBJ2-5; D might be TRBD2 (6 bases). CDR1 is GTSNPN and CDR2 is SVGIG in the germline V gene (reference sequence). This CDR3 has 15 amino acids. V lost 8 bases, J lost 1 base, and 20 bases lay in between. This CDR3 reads CAGLNWQGPQETQYF. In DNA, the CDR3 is TGTGCCGGACTAAACTGGCAGGGACCCCAAGAGACCCAGTACTTC.